The 23 T cell receptor beta chains presented below share a single source sample, sequenced in a study of metastatic and nonmetastatic thyroid tumors. Prior to thyroid surgery, none of the patients had received any treatment. TCRdb ran MiXCR on the PCR reads. Seen here are 7,700 or so clones, approximately 29% observed once, and the top ten hold roughly 10%. Input material: tumor tissue. The receptor source for this set is a female donor with papillary thyroid cancer or a benign thyroid nodule (not recorded which). Some clones in this sample may be carry-over from other donors' samples.

This chain uses TRBV10-3 with TRBJ1-4; a weak D match, TRBD1 (6 bases). This CDR3 has 13 amino acids. Germline CDR1 and CDR2: ENHRY and SYGVKD. V lost 6 bases and J 8 bases, leaving 13 bases between the germline ends. CDR3 residues: CAIRGGTGEKLFF. The CDR3 bases are TGTGCCATCAGAGGGGGAACGGGAGAAAAACTGTTTTTT.

This clone is categorized as medium-sized. The chain carries TRBV27 and TRBJ2-1; 12 positions agree with TRBD2. J gave up 8 bases and V 4 bases, and 6 bases lay outside the gene matches. The CDR3 is 15 residues long. Germline V gene lookup returns CDR1 MNHEY and CDR2 SMNVEV (reference sequence). The CDR3, as DNA: TGTGCCAGCAGTTCCCGGACTAGCGGGACAGATGAGCAGTTCTTC. It is translated as CASSSRTSGTDEQFF.

This clone was recorded at least ten times. V and J are TRBV29-1 and TRBJ2-2, with unresolved D. The length of the CDR3 is 13 residues. V was shortened by 4 bases and J by 0 bases, with 6 bases between the two germline ends. The germline V gene encodes CDR1 SQVTM and CDR2 ANQGSEA. The CDR3 coding sequence is TGCAGCGTTGGGAGTTCGAACACCGGGGAGCTGTTTTTT. It translates to CSVGSSNTGELFF.

Only a few counts were recorded for this clone. V and J are TRBV12-3 or TRBV12-4 and TRBJ1-2, with D uncertain. The V gene lost 10 bases and the J gene lost 8 bases, with 20 bases spanning the gap. The CDR3 consists of 13 residues. CDR3 residues: CAITISGWWGYTF. Written as DNA, the CDR3 is TGTGCCATCACTATCAGTGGCTGGTGGGGCTACACCTTC.

The chain recombines TRBV5-1 with TRBJ1-2; D remains unclear. CDR3 size: 14 residues. Trimming took off 0 bases at V and 4 bases at J, with 10 bases between the two ends. Germline V gene lookup returns CDR1 SGHRS and CDR2 YFSETQ. The CDR3 bases are TGCGCCAGCAGCTTGGACGGTCCCCTCTATGGCTACACCTTC. This encodes CASSLDGPLYGYTF.

The chain uses TRBV7-9 and TRBJ1-2; D gene ambiguous. CDR3 length: 11 residues. CDR1 is SEHNR and CDR2 is FQNEAQ in the germline V gene (reference sequence). Trimming removed 4 bases from V and 8 bases from J, with 8 bases in between. This CDR3 reads CASSSPIGYTF. CDR3 coding DNA: TGTGCCAGCAGCTCCCCAATCGGCTACACCTTC.

Judged by abundance, this clone is large. The chain carries TRBV28 and TRBJ2-1; D is undetermined. Germline V gene lookup returns CDR1 MDHEN and CDR2 SYDVKM. The CDR3 runs 17 residues. V lost 4 bases to trimming and J lost 2 bases, with 18 bases between them. The CDR3 bases are TGTGCCAGCAGTTCCGTGTTACTACCCAATGCCTACAATGAGCAGTTCTTC. Encoded protein: CASSSVLLPNAYNEQFF. Full variable domain (remainder filled in from reference TRBV28 and TRBJ2-1): DVKVTQSSRYLVKRTGEKVFLECVQDMDHENMFWYRQDPGLGLRLIYFSYDVKMKEKGDIPEGYSVSREKKERFSLILESASTNQTSMYLCASSSVLLPNAYNEQFFGPGTRLTVL.

The chain joins TRBV19 to TRBJ2-1, with 8 nucleotides matching TRBD2. This CDR3 is 13 amino acids long. The germline gives CDR1 LNHDA, CDR2 SQIVND (reference sequence). V shed 7 bases and J 8 bases; nucleotides not matched to a gene: 7. CDR3 DNA sequence: TGTGCCAGTATGGGCGGGAGGTGGGATGAGCAGTTCTTC. Its protein product is CASMGGRWDEQFF.

CDR3 sequence: CSALTSGTYNEQFF. The CDR3 nucleotides read TGCAGTGCTCTGACTAGCGGGACCTACAATGAGCAGTTCTTC. V is TRBV20-1 and J is TRBJ2-1, with TRBD2 matching 11 bases. CDR3 length: 14 residues. Germline trimming cut 5 bases from V and 2 bases from J; bases unmatched to any gene: 2. Germline lookup yields CDR1 DFQATT and CDR2 SNEGSKA (reference sequence).

Only a few counts were recorded for this clone. The chain couples TRBV6-2 or TRBV6-3 to TRBJ1-5; weak D call: TRBD1 (5 bases). This CDR3 region has 15 residues. Per the germline V gene, CDR1 is MNHEY and CDR2 is SVGEGT. V was pared by 0 bases and J by 7 bases, with 13 bases between. CDR3 in amino acids: CASSYSQGGDQPQHF. CDR3 sequence (DNA): TGTGCCAGCAGTTACTCCCAGGGAGGGGACCAGCCCCAGCATTTT.

As DNA, the CDR3 is TGCGCCAGCAACATCGGGAACACTGAAGCTTTCTTT. Translation gives CASNIGNTEAFF. This rearrangement joins TRBV5-1 to TRBJ1-1; D remains unclear. The CDR3 spans 12 residues. Germline loops: CDR1 SGHRS, CDR2 YFSETQ. With 6 bases removed from V and 1 base from J, the gap between germline ends came to 7 bases.

Concerning this clone: A read error may account for a junction end that differs from germline. The sample has other DNA sequences that encode this CDR3 too. The rearrangement uses TRBV6-5 and TRBJ1-5, with 7 bases lining up with TRBD1. Germline lookup yields CDR1 MNHEY and CDR2 SVGAGI. This CDR3 is 14 amino acids long. This CDR3 is CASSSRQGNQPQHF. The CDR3 DNA reads TGTGCCAGCAGTTCTCGACAGGGAAATCAGCCACAGCATTTT.

This clone occurred a few times. The V call is TRBV19, the J call TRBJ2-5; 14 bases are shared with TRBD2. Judging by the DNA end, TRBJ2-1 fits better; the J call may be wrong. The CDR3 is made up of 21 amino acids. CDR1 is LNHDA and CDR2 is SQIVND in the germline V gene (reference sequence). The CDR3 DNA sequence: TGTGCCAGTAGTATAGTCCCGCGGTACCCCGGGACTAGCGGGAGTGGGAATGAGCAGTTCTTC. Translating gives CASSIVPRYPGTSGSGNEQFF.

This clone was counted a few times. The chain has TRBV20-1 and TRBJ1-1; D may be TRBD1 (6 bases). The CDR3 runs to 15 residues. The germline V gene encodes CDR1 DFQATT and CDR2 SNEGSKA (reference sequence). Trimming pared 2 bases from V and 0 bases from J, leaving 13 bases between. The CDR3 DNA sequence: TGCAGTGCTAGACCCGCAGGGGAGTTGAACACTGAAGCTTTCTTT. Amino acid sequence: CSARPAGELNTEAFF.

This clone qualifies as medium-sized. The chain couples TRBV25-1 to TRBJ2-3; D possibly matches TRBD1 or TRBD2 (6 bases each). V lost 0 bases and J 6 bases, leaving 13 bases between the germline ends. The CDR3 sequence is 15 residues long. The germline gives CDR1 MGHDK, CDR2 SYGVNS. CDR3 protein: CASSEYRRGADTQYF. The CDR3 nucleotides read TGTGCCAGCAGTGAATATCGGAGGGGGGCTGATACGCAGTATTTT.

This clone is deemed medium-sized (0.01 to 0.1%). Since a much larger clone is just one base distant, this may be a read error. Other nucleotide sequences from this sample produce the same CDR3. The V gene is TRBV19, the J gene TRBJ1-1; D call uncertain. The germline gives CDR1 LNHDA, CDR2 SQIVND (reference sequence). CDR3 length: 15 residues. The ends were cut back, 7 bases at V and 4 bases at J, with 19 bases in the middle. The CDR3 spells CASMLGSFGGTEAFF. The CDR3 nucleotides read TGTGCCAGTATGTTGGGGTCCTTCGGTGGCACTGAAGCTTTCTTT.

As regards this clone: This could be a read error, since a much larger clone is one nucleotide away. The rearrangement joins TRBV5-1 to TRBJ2-4, with 10 bases that match TRBD2. The germline gives CDR1 SGHRS, CDR2 YFSETQ. The CDR3 is made up of 17 amino acids. The CDR3 coding sequence is TGCGCCAGCAGCTTGGGGGCGCTAGCGGGAGTAGGAAACATTCATTACTTC. It translates to CASSLGALAGVGNIHYF.

By sample fraction, this clone is medium-sized. The chain combines TRBV9 with TRBJ1-3, with D perhaps TRBD1 (5 bases). The CDR3 length is 15 residues. V lost 3 bases and J 0 bases, leaving 10 bases between the germline ends. Germline assignment: CDR1 SGDLS and CDR2 YYNGEE. The CDR3 sequence is CASSADIHSGNTIYF. The CDR3 bases are TGTGCCAGCAGCGCGGACATCCACTCTGGAAACACCATATATTTT.

Only a few counts were recorded for this clone. The rearrangement uses TRBV12-3 or TRBV12-4 and TRBJ1-2, with TRBD1 matching 9 bases. The CDR3 has 14 amino acids. With V trimmed by 7 bases and J by 3 bases, 6 bases remained unmatched. The CDR3 region has the DNA TGTGCCAGCACCCGGGACAGGGACGACTATGGCTACACCTTC. It specifies CASTRDRDDYGYTF.

The gene calls are TRBV4-2 and TRBJ2-2; 8 nucleotides match TRBD1. CDR3 length equals 16 residues. Per the germline V gene, CDR1 is LGHNA and CDR2 is YNFKEQ. Losses at the gene ends were 0 bases for V and 6 bases for J; bases not matched to a gene: 6. CDR3: CASSQEDRDFAGELFF. CDR3 bases: TGTGCCAGCAGCCAAGAGGACAGGGATTTCGCCGGGGAGCTGTTTTTT.

This clone was recorded once. At one end the junction does not follow the germline gene, possibly because of a read error. CDR3 sequence reads: CTTTGNYGYNF. The CDR3 DNA sequence: TGTACCACTACAGGGAACTATGGCTACAACTTC. The chain recombines TRBV19 with TRBJ1-2; possible D gene TRBD1, 6 bases. The CDR3 runs to 11 residues. The germline V gene encodes CDR1 LNHDA and CDR2 SQIVND (reference sequence).

This clone is medium-sized by share. The CDR3 region has the DNA TGCAGTGCCCCCGGATTTTTGGAGACATCCTCCTACGAGCAGTACTTC. It specifies CSAPGFLETSSYEQYF. V usage is TRBV20-1 and J usage is TRBJ2-7; D ambiguous. Trimming pared 6 bases from V and 0 bases from J, leaving 21 bases between. The V gene's germline CDR1 is DFQATT and CDR2 SNEGSKA (reference sequence). The length of the CDR3 is 16 residues.

This clone is judged medium-sized. V is TRBV10-3 and J is TRBJ1-3; unclear D gene. Trimming cost V 6 bases and J 0 bases, with 15 bases left between them. CDR3 length: 16 residues. Per germline, CDR1 ENHRY and CDR2 SYGVKD. CDR3 sequence: CAISHSSADSGNTIYF. The CDR3 nucleotides are TGTGCCATCAGCCATTCCTCGGCGGACTCTGGAAACACCATATATTTT.